The 30 T cell receptor beta chains given below trace back to one sample, sequenced in a study of cytomegalovirus exposure and HLA in healthy donors. The study ran its PCR with 60 Vbeta and 13 Jbeta primers. Measured with immunoSEQ multiplex PCR; TCRdb has only the in-frame clones, and not every one. The sample records around 150,000 clones, 79% being singletons. Sequencing was done on a sample of PBMCs. The origin of the receptors is a human donor in good health.

The chain carries TRBV28 and TRBJ2-1; D uncertain. Per the germline V gene, CDR1 is MDHEN and CDR2 is SYDVKM. V lost 3 bases and J 6 bases, leaving 12 bases between the germline ends. CDR3 size: 14 residues. CDR3 protein: CASSFPPSSNEQFF. CDR3 DNA: TGTGCCAGCAGTTTTCCTCCCTCTAGCAATGAGCAGTTCTTC.

This rearrangement joins TRBV19 to TRBJ1-5; D might be TRBD1 (5 bases). This CDR3 region has 14 residues. Per germline, CDR1 LNHDA and CDR2 SQIVND (reference sequence). V was trimmed by 6 bases and J by 7 bases, leaving 16 bases between them. The CDR3 DNA follows: TGTGCCAGTAGGGGCAGGGTGGGCGTACAGCCCCAGCATTTT. Translating gives CASRGRVGVQPQHF.

The chain employs TRBV19 and TRBJ2-5; no reliable D call. The CDR3 has 14 residues. Germline-derived CDR1 and CDR2 are LNHDA and SQIVND (reference sequence). Trimming cost V 9 bases and J 1 base, with 15 bases left between them. CDR3 DNA: TGTGCCAGCCCCACTCTAGAGAGCCAAGAGACCCAGTACTTC. Protein product: CASPTLESQETQYF.

This rearrangement joins TRBV7-2 to TRBJ2-3; 8 bases align to TRBD1. Germline loops: CDR1 SGHTA, CDR2 FQGNSA. V was pared by 6 bases and J by 1 base, with 3 bases of the junction left unmatched. The CDR3 is made up of 14 amino acids. The CDR3 DNA reads as TGTGCCAGCAGGACAGGGGTGGGCACAGATACGCAGTATTTT. Its protein product is CASRTGVGTDTQYF. Together with reference TRBV7-2 and TRBJ2-3, the CDR3 gives the full variable domain: GAGVSQSPSNKVTEKGKDVELRCDPISGHTALYWYRQSLGQGLEFLIYFQGNSAPDKSGLPSDRFSAERTGGSVSTLTIQRTQQEDSAVYLCASRTGVGTDTQYFGPGTRLTVL.

The chain employs TRBV7-9 and TRBJ1-5, with TRBD1 matching 11 bases. Germline trimming cut 4 bases from V and 2 bases from J; bases unmatched to any gene: 4. Germline CDR1 SEHNR, CDR2 FQNEAQ (reference sequence). The CDR3 runs 16 residues. The CDR3: CASSWGDRGGNQPQHF. The CDR3 DNA reads TGTGCCAGCAGCTGGGGGGACAGGGGGGGCAATCAGCCCCAGCATTTT.

This chain joins TRBV6-5 and TRBJ2-1, with 8 bases lining up with TRBD2. CDR1 and CDR2 (germline): MNHEY, SVGAGI. The CDR3 is 14 residues long. V shed 5 bases and J 9 bases; nucleotides not matched to a gene: 9. As DNA, the CDR3 is TGTGCCAGCAGTGACGGGGGGGCCGGTGTTGAGCAGTTCTTC. It translates to CASSDGGAGVEQFF.

The V and J genes are TRBV7-2 and TRBJ2-5; TRBD2 aligns across 9 bases. Looked up from germline, CDR1 is SGHTA and CDR2 is FQGNSA. This CDR3 has 15 amino acids. Trimming at V came to 3 bases and at J to 4 bases, leaving 6 bases not matched to a gene. The CDR3 loop reads CASSFGGRAGETQYF. The CDR3 coding sequence is TGTGCCAGCAGCTTCGGCGGGAGGGCCGGAGAGACCCAGTACTTC.

This chain uses TRBV29-1 with TRBJ2-5, with TRBD1 matching 7 bases. The CDR3 has 13 residues. Trimming took 7 bases from V and 2 from J; bases not matched to a gene: 7. CDR1 and CDR2 (germline): SQVTM, ANQGSEA. Written as DNA, the CDR3 is TGCAGCGCCGTGGACAGGCCGCAAGAGACCCAGTACTTC. Protein sequence: CSAVDRPQETQYF.

The rearrangement links TRBV29-1 to TRBJ1-5, with TRBD1 matching over 8 bases. The CDR3 is made up of 17 amino acids. Per germline, CDR1 SQVTM and CDR2 ANQGSEA. Trimming removed 4 bases from V and 9 bases from J; junction bases left unmatched: 20. The chain's CDR3 is CSVGGEMTGAVGRPQHF. The CDR3 DNA reads as TGCAGCGTTGGCGGTGAGATGACAGGGGCCGTTGGTAGGCCCCAGCATTTT.

This chain uses TRBV19 with TRBJ1-1; TRBD1 matches 7 bases. The CDR3 has 15 residues. J was trimmed by 0 bases and V by 6 bases; bases with no gene match: 7. The germline V gene encodes CDR1 LNHDA and CDR2 SQIVND (reference sequence). The DNA for the CDR3 is TGTGCCAGTAGACCCAGACAGGGTATGAACACTGAAGCTTTCTTT. Translated, it gives CASRPRQGMNTEAFF.

This clone was detected a few times. This sequence joins TRBV28 and TRBJ2-1; 7 bases match TRBD2. This CDR3 is built from 14 residues. Germline-derived CDR1 and CDR2 are MDHEN and SYDVKM. Losses at the gene ends were 6 bases for V and 4 bases for J; bases not matched to a gene: 6. CDR3 in amino acids: CASRREQIYNEQFF. In nucleotides, the CDR3 is TGTGCCAGCAGGCGGGAGCAGATATACAATGAGCAGTTCTTC.

The gene calls are TRBV19 and TRBJ2-3; 7 nucleotides match TRBD2. CDR1 is LNHDA, CDR2 SQIVND, per germline (reference sequence). The CDR3 has 15 residues. The V gene end was trimmed by 3 bases and the J gene end by 2 bases; junction bases not matched to a gene: 5. DNA of the CDR3: TGTGCCAGTAGTATGTCGGGGGGACCCACAGATACGCAGTATTTT. This encodes CASSMSGGPTDTQYF. The whole variable domain, remainder taken from reference TRBV19 and TRBJ2-3, is DGGITQSPKYLFRKEGQNVTLSCEQNLNHDAMYWYRQDPGQGLRLIYYSQIVNDFQKGDIAEGYSVSREKKESFPLTVTSAQKNPTAFYLCASSMSGGPTDTQYFGPGTRLTVL.

The genes are TRBV4-1 and TRBJ2-5; maybe TRBD1 (5 bases). Trimming cost V 0 bases and J 5 bases, with 10 bases left between them. Germline assignment: CDR1 MGHRA and CDR2 YSYEKL. This CDR3 has 14 amino acids. CDR3 in DNA: TGCGCCAGCAGCCAAGATTTGGGGCAGGAGACCCAGTACTTC. This encodes CASSQDLGQETQYF.

Note on this clone: Other nucleotide sequences from this sample produce the same CDR3. The chain couples TRBV28 to TRBJ2-1; tentative D call: TRBD2 (5 bases). V lost 2 bases and J 3 bases, leaving 5 bases between the germline ends. The CDR3 runs to 13 residues. CDR1 is MDHEN, CDR2 SYDVKM, per germline. In DNA, the CDR3 is TGTGCCAGCAGTTTAACTAGCTACAATGAGCAGTTCTTC. Translation: CASSLTSYNEQFF.

V is TRBV7-6 and J is TRBJ1-3; D uncertain. The CDR3 runs 15 residues. Germline V lookup: CDR1 SGHVS, CDR2 FNYEAQ. V was cut by 4 bases and J by 0 bases, with 10 bases left in between. The CDR3 reads CASSYRAGSGNTIYF. In DNA, the CDR3 is TGTGCCAGCAGCTACCGGGCGGGCTCTGGAAACACCATATATTTT.

V and J are TRBV7-3 and TRBJ2-7, with D perhaps TRBD2 (5 bases). The V gene's germline CDR1 is SGHTA and CDR2 FQGTGA. The V gene lost 3 bases and the J gene lost 6 bases, with 12 bases spanning the gap. This CDR3 is 13 amino acids long. The CDR3, as DNA: TGTGCCAGCAGCTTCAGTGAGGGTTCCGAGCAGTACTTC. It translates to CASSFSEGSEQYF.

The V and J genes are TRBV19 and TRBJ2-2; 11 bases are shared with TRBD2. The CDR3 is made up of 19 amino acids. Germline assignment: CDR1 LNHDA and CDR2 SQIVND (reference sequence). The V and J ends lost 2 bases and 4 bases, in that order; junction bases with no gene match: 12. The CDR3 DNA reads as TGTGCCAGTAGTATACGGTTTAGCGGGAGGGGGGGACGCACCGGGGAGCTGTTTTTT. Translation: CASSIRFSGRGGRTGELFF.

The chain employs TRBV28 and TRBJ2-2, with TRBD2 as a possible D gene (6 bases). This CDR3 has 15 residues. Germline V gene sequence: CDR1 MDHEN, CDR2 SYDVKM. V shed 4 bases and J shed 2 bases, with 11 bases lying between them. This CDR3 is CASSSPAGNTGELFF. CDR3 sequence (DNA): TGTGCCAGCAGTTCTCCGGCGGGAAACACCGGGGAGCTGTTTTTT.

This clone was recorded only once. The chain combines TRBV12-5 with TRBJ1-5; tentative D call: TRBD1 (5 bases). Trimming removed 3 bases from V and 1 base from J, with 10 bases in between. The CDR3 spans 15 residues. Germline loops: CDR1 LGHNT, CDR2 FRNRAP. The CDR3 loop is CASGFSRVSNQPQHF. Written as DNA, the CDR3 is TGTGCTAGTGGTTTCTCCAGGGTAAGCAATCAGCCCCAGCATTTT.

This clone showed up just once. This chain uses TRBV27 with TRBJ1-1, with 7 nucleotides matching TRBD1. V gave up 4 bases and J gave up 5 bases; unmatched junction bases: 7. From germline, CDR1 is MNHEY and CDR2 SMNVEV (reference sequence). The CDR3 has 14 residues. The CDR3 nucleotides read TGTGCCAGCAGTTACAGGGGTGGCGGGACTGAAGCTTTCTTT. Residues: CASSYRGGGTEAFF.

The rearrangement joins TRBV5-1 to TRBJ1-2; D gene uncertain. CDR1 is SGHRS and CDR2 is YFSETQ in the germline V gene. CDR3 length: 14 amino acids. The V end lost 3 bases, the J end lost 3 bases, and 12 bases lay between the germline ends. The CDR3 bases are TGCGCCAGCAGCTCCCCTCTGGGAGACTATGGCTACACCTTC. Translated, it gives CASSSPLGDYGYTF.

The CDR3 protein is CASSQDRGRNTEAFF. The CDR3 region has the DNA TGCGCCAGCAGCCAAGACCGAGGCAGGAACACTGAAGCTTTCTTT. The chain links TRBV4-3 to TRBJ1-1; the D is unclear. Germline values: CDR1 LGHNA, CDR2 YSLEER. The CDR3 runs 15 residues. V was clipped by 0 bases and J by 1 base, with 9 bases between them.

The CDR3 here is CASSIGERGNQPQHF. The CDR3 coding sequence is TGTGCCAGTAGTATCGGGGAGAGGGGCAATCAGCCCCAGCATTTT. The chain joins TRBV19 to TRBJ1-5; D remains unclear. Deletions cut 3 bases from V and 2 bases from J, with 11 bases between. Germline loops: CDR1 LNHDA, CDR2 SQIVND (reference sequence). The CDR3 loop spans 15 amino acids.

This rearrangement joins TRBV1 to TRBJ1-2; whether TRBD1, the table's D call, matches the DNA was not checked. TRBV1 is shown as a pseudogene. The CDR3 spans 15 residues. CDR3 loop: CTSSHALTENYGYTF. The CDR3 DNA is TGCACCAGCAGCCACGCGTTAACAGAGAACTATGGCTACACCTTC.

This chain uses TRBV5-1 with TRBJ1-4, with 9 bases aligning to TRBD1. The CDR3 covers 15 residues. With V trimmed by 4 bases and J by 5 bases, 6 bases remained unmatched. CDR1 and CDR2 (germline): SGHRS, YFSETQ. The CDR3 nucleotides are TGCGCCAGCAGCCCCTCCGGGACAGGGAATGAAAAACTGTTTTTT. As protein: CASSPSGTGNEKLFF.

CDR3 protein: CASSALTLSGNTIYF. The CDR3 DNA sequence: TGTGCCAGCAGTGCCTTGACACTCTCTGGAAACACCATATATTTT. This chain links TRBV2 with TRBJ1-3; no reliable D call. CDR1 SNHLY and CDR2 FYNNEI come from the germline V gene. There are 15 residues in the CDR3. V was cut by 4 bases and J by 0 bases, with 10 bases left in between. The full variable domain, rest sourced from reference TRBV2 and TRBJ1-3, is EPEVTQTPSHQVTQMGQEVILRCVPISNHLYFYWYRQILGQKVEFLVSFYNNEISEKSEIFDDQFSVERPDGSNFTLKIRSTKLEDSAMYFCASSALTLSGNTIYFGEGSWLTVV.

CDR3 coding DNA: TGTGCCAGCGGTTGGGGACTCGAGGATGAAAAACTGTTTTTT. This codes for CASGWGLEDEKLFF. The chain joins TRBV2 to TRBJ1-4, with TRBD1 as a possible D gene (5 bases). CDR3 length equals 14 residues. V dropped 8 bases and J dropped 6 bases, with 16 bases sitting between them. CDR1 and CDR2 from the germline V gene are SNHLY and FYNNEI.

In this sample, this clone turned up a few times. The rearrangement uses TRBV2 and TRBJ1-2; D possibly corresponds to TRBD1 (5 bases). Trimming left V 8 bases short and J 3 bases short, with 10 bases between. Germline V gene data show CDR1 as SNHLY and CDR2 as FYNNEI. This CDR3 spans 12 amino acids. CDR3 sequence: CASGGVDYGYTF. CDR3 in DNA: TGTGCCAGCGGGGGGGTTGACTATGGCTACACCTTC.

This clone has only one observation. The J gene is TRBJ1-1, the V gene TRBV10-3, with 8 bases lining up with TRBD1. Germline assignment: CDR1 ENHRY and CDR2 SYGVKD. Losses at the gene ends were 5 bases for V and 1 base for J; bases not matched to a gene: 6. The CDR3 has 15 amino acids. CDR3 loop: CAISTTGGTNTEAFF. DNA for the CDR3: TGTGCCATCAGTACTACAGGGGGGACGAACACTGAAGCTTTCTTT.

The chain recombines TRBV5-4 with TRBJ1-1; the match to TRBD1 covers 7 bases. Trimming cost V 4 bases and J 2 bases; bases outside gene matches: 5. Germline V CDR1 and CDR2: SGHNT, YYREEE (reference sequence). The CDR3 covers 14 residues. The chain's CDR3 is CASSMGQPNTEAFF. CDR3 DNA: TGTGCCAGCAGCATGGGACAGCCCAACACTGAAGCTTTCTTT. Variable domain in full (rest from reference TRBV5-4 and TRBJ1-1): ETGVTQSPTHLIKTRGQQVTLRCSSQSGHNTVSWYQQALGQGPQFIFQYYREEENGRGNFPPRFSGLQFPNYSSELNVNALELDDSALYLCASSMGQPNTEAFFGQGTRLTVV.